The table lists the clone carrying this TCR beta chain with a few counts. The sorted Tregs were CD4+CD25+CD127-/low cells. From germline, CDR1 is MNHNS and CDR2 SASEGT. V lost 2 bases and J 1 base, leaving 14 bases between the germline ends. The CDR3 has 16 amino acids. MiXCR was run by TCRdb on the 5' RACE reads, yielding one entry per CDR3 protein. The sample includes over 45,000 distinct CDR3 sequences, roughly 28% seen only once; the top ten take roughly 2.2%. The chain couples TRBV6-1 to TRBJ1-1; D gene uncertain. The receptor was derived from a female donor with breast cancer. Specimen: tumor-infiltrating Tregs sorted from the breast tumor. The CDR3 is CASSELVAEGNTEAFF. CDR3 coding DNA: TGTGCCAGCAGTGAACTCGTGGCCGAGGGGAACACTGAAGCTTTCTTT.